The 22 T cell receptor beta chains below were found in one sample sequenced in a study of cytomegalovirus exposure and HLA in healthy donors. The PCR was carried out with 60 Vbeta primers and 13 Jbeta primers. The repertoire was sequenced with immunoSEQ multiplex PCR; TCRdb's copy has only in-frame clones and lacks some. Listed are under 70,000 clones; 12% falls within the top ten. Sequenced input: PBMCs. The receptor source for this set is a woman aged 30 to 39 in good health and CMV-seropositive.

The chain has TRBV30 and TRBJ1-1, with D hard to call. There are 13 residues in the CDR3. The V gene's germline CDR1 is GTSNPN and CDR2 SVGIG (reference sequence). Trimming took off 3 bases at V and 0 bases at J, with 8 bases between the two ends. As DNA, the CDR3 is TGTGCCTGGAGGACATACATGAACACTGAAGCTTTCTTT. Its translation: CAWRTYMNTEAFF.

The chain combines TRBV28 with TRBJ1-2; D gene uncertain. CDR1 MDHEN and CDR2 SYDVKM come from the germline V gene. The CDR3 runs 12 residues. Trimming shortened V by 2 bases and J by 8 bases, and 9 bases separated the two germline ends. The CDR3 protein is CASSLGRQGYTF. The CDR3 DNA reads as TGTGCCAGCAGTTTAGGCAGGCAGGGCTACACCTTC.

This chain connects TRBV18 to TRBJ1-5, with TRBD1 matching 10 bases. V gave up 6 bases and J gave up 2 bases; unmatched junction bases: 16. The CDR3 loop spans 19 amino acids. In germline, CDR1 is KGHSH, CDR2 LQKENI. The CDR3 region is CASSTKGTGARVGNQPQHF. In nucleotides, the CDR3 is TGTGCCAGCTCCACAAAAGGGACAGGGGCCCGGGTGGGCAATCAGCCCCAGCATTTT.

The V gene is TRBV7-9, the J gene TRBJ2-7; 11 nucleotides agree with TRBD2. Trimming cost V 5 bases and J 7 bases; bases outside gene matches: 7. This CDR3 is built from 14 residues. Germline CDR1 is SEHNR and CDR2 is FQNEAQ (reference sequence). CDR3 in amino acids: CASSATSGTSEQYF. As DNA, the CDR3 is TGTGCCAGCAGCGCGACTAGCGGGACTAGTGAGCAGTACTTC.

CDR3 sequence: CASSRRTGNEKLFF. The CDR3 DNA reads TGTGCCAGCAGCCGAAGGACAGGGAATGAAAAACTGTTTTTT. The chain combines TRBV5-4 with TRBJ1-4; 8 bases line up with TRBD1. This CDR3 comprises 14 residues. CDR1 and CDR2 (germline): SGHNT, YYREEE (reference sequence). J lost 5 bases, V lost 4 bases, and 4 bases had no gene match.

The rearrangement uses TRBV5-6 and TRBJ1-1, with D possibly being TRBD1 (6 bases). There are 14 residues in the CDR3. Trimming left V 0 bases short and J 2 bases short, with 8 bases between. Germline V gene data show CDR1 as SGHDT and CDR2 as YYEEEE. CDR3 in DNA: TGTGCCAGCAGCTTGGGACAGGTCAACACTGAAGCTTTCTTT. Translation gives CASSLGQVNTEAFF.

The chain joins TRBV5-1 to TRBJ2-5; tentatively, D is TRBD1 (5 bases). The germline V gene encodes CDR1 SGHRS and CDR2 YFSETQ. The CDR3 totals 14 residues. V gave up 0 bases and J gave up 5 bases, with 11 bases separating them. CDR3 in amino acids: CASSLDGAVETQYF. The CDR3 DNA follows: TGCGCCAGCAGCTTGGATGGGGCGGTTGAGACCCAGTACTTC.

CDR3 DNA: TGCGCCAGCGAGTCGGGACTAGCGGGGTATAATGAGCAGTTCTTC. Translating it yields CASESGLAGYNEQFF. J is TRBJ2-1 and V is TRBV5-1; 13 nucleotides agree with TRBD2. In germline, CDR1 is SGHRS, CDR2 YFSETQ. CDR3 size: 15 residues. Germline trimming cut 7 bases from V and 7 bases from J; bases unmatched to any gene: 8.

V gene TRBV10-2 combines with J gene TRBJ2-3; D perhaps matches TRBD2 (5 bases). CDR3 length equals 14 residues. CDR1 and CDR2 (germline): WSHSY, SAAADI. Trimming stripped 6 bases from V and 10 bases from J, with 20 bases between. CDR3: CASRDGEFFGAQYF. Here the CDR3 DNA reads TGCGCCAGCAGGGACGGGGAGTTTTTTGGTGCGCAGTATTTT.

The chain employs TRBV5-1 and TRBJ1-1, with TRBD1 matching 9 bases. V lost 4 bases to trimming and J lost 4 bases; unmatched junction nucleotides: 8. From germline, CDR1 is SGHRS and CDR2 YFSETQ. This CDR3 is built from 15 residues. The CDR3 loop is CASSRDRAPGTEAFF. The CDR3 nucleotides read TGCGCCAGCAGCCGGGACAGGGCCCCAGGCACTGAAGCTTTCTTT.

The chain joins TRBV18 to TRBJ2-1, with 7 nucleotides matching TRBD2. V lost 4 bases to trimming and J lost 2 bases; unmatched junction nucleotides: 11. Looked up from germline, CDR1 is KGHSH and CDR2 is LQKENI. The CDR3 runs 17 residues. CDR3 nucleotides: TGTGCCAGCTCACAACCAAGCGGGACGTTAACCTACAATGAGCAGTTCTTC. This encodes CASSQPSGTLTYNEQFF.

This chain connects TRBV5-1 to TRBJ1-2, with 8 positions matching TRBD1. The CDR3 is 14 residues long. CDR1 is SGHRS, CDR2 YFSETQ, per germline. Trimming took 3 bases from V and 6 from J; bases not matched to a gene: 7. The CDR3 here is CASSWGQDEDGYTF. CDR3 nucleotides: TGCGCCAGCAGCTGGGGACAGGACGAGGATGGCTACACCTTC.

This chain joins TRBV5-4 and TRBJ1-6, with TRBD1 matching 7 bases. Germline CDR1 SGHNT, CDR2 YYREEE (reference sequence). The CDR3 runs 15 residues. The trim removed 4 bases at V and 6 bases at J, leaving 7 bases unmatched. The CDR3 sequence is CASSKNRDSNSPLHF. The DNA for the CDR3 is TGTGCCAGCAGCAAGAACCGGGACAGTAATTCACCCCTCCACTTT.

The rearrangement links TRBV11-2 to TRBJ1-1, with a possible D match to TRBD1 (6 bases). The CDR3 consists of 14 residues. Trimming left V 1 base short and J 1 base short, with 7 bases between. The germline gives CDR1 SGHAT, CDR2 FQNNGV. CDR3 region: CASSLVQGNTEAFF. The CDR3 DNA reads as TGTGCCAGCAGCTTAGTACAGGGGAACACTGAAGCTTTCTTT. The full variable domain, with the rest looked up from reference TRBV11-2 and TRBJ1-1, is EAGVAQSPRYKIIEKRQSVAFWCNPISGHATLYWYQQILGQGPKLLIQFQNNGVVDDSQLPKDRFSAERLKGVDSTLKIQPAKLEDSAVYLCASSLVQGNTEAFFGQGTRLTVV.

The chain recombines TRBV28 with TRBJ1-1; a weak D match, TRBD1 (5 bases). The CDR3 sequence is 14 residues long. CDR1 is MDHEN and CDR2 is SYDVKM in the germline V gene. V lost 2 bases to trimming and J lost 1 base, with 8 bases between them. In nucleotides, the CDR3 is TGTGCCAGCAGTTTACCAGACAGGAACACTGAAGCTTTCTTT. Translating it yields CASSLPDRNTEAFF.

Regarding this clone: Its ends do not fully match the called genes, so a read error is possible. The V gene is TRBV5-1, the J gene TRBJ1-4, with D possibly matching TRBD1 (6 bases). The V gene's germline CDR1 is SGHRS and CDR2 YFSETQ. The CDR3 consists of 15 residues. The CDR3 region has the DNA TGCGCCAGCAGCTTACAGGGAAACCTTCACGAAAGACTGTTTTTT. Protein sequence: CASSLQGNLHERLFF.

This sequence joins TRBV6-5 and TRBJ1-1, with 7 bases fitting TRBD1. The germline gives CDR1 MNHEY, CDR2 SVGAGI. The ends lost 4 bases at V and 8 bases at J; junction bases unmatched: 13. The CDR3 is made up of 15 amino acids. The CDR3 loop is CASSLRGQRAVEAFF. The CDR3 coding sequence is TGTGCCAGCAGTTTAAGGGGGCAGAGAGCGGTCGAAGCTTTCTTT.

The genes are TRBV6-5 and TRBJ2-3; maybe TRBD1 (6 bases). Trimming took 6 bases from V and 0 from J, leaving 13 bases between them. The V gene's germline CDR1 is MNHEY and CDR2 SVGAGI. CDR3 length: 15 amino acids. The DNA for the CDR3 is TGTGCCAGCAGCCGGACAGCCTCTAGCACAGATACGCAGTATTTT. It is translated as CASSRTASSTDTQYF.

This rearrangement joins TRBV11-3 to TRBJ2-3, with TRBD2 identical over 10 bases. Germline CDR1 SGHNT, CDR2 YENEEA. V lost 6 bases to trimming and J lost 0 bases; unmatched junction nucleotides: 0. The CDR3 length is 14 residues. The CDR3 sequence: CASSSGGSTDTQYF. The CDR3 DNA reads as TGTGCCAGCAGTAGCGGGGGGAGCACAGATACGCAGTATTTT.

This sequence joins TRBV30 and TRBJ1-4; 9 nucleotides align to TRBD1. After removal of 5 bases from V and 6 bases from J, the junction contained 4 bases not matched to a gene. CDR1 is GTSNPN, CDR2 SVGIG, per germline (reference sequence). The CDR3 sequence is 13 residues long. The CDR3 loop is CAWRRDRDEKLFF. The DNA of the CDR3 is TGTGCCTGGCGCCGGGACAGGGATGAAAAACTGTTTTTT.

The chain carries TRBV2 and TRBJ2-7; 7 nucleotides agree with TRBD2. The CDR3 has 15 residues. CDR1 is SNHLY and CDR2 is FYNNEI in the germline V gene. Trimming at V came to 3 bases and at J to 3 bases, leaving 8 bases not matched to a gene. CDR3 in amino acids: CASSDWGTTFYEQYF. For the CDR3, the DNA is TGTGCCAGCAGTGACTGGGGGACTACTTTCTACGAGCAGTACTTC.

This sequence joins TRBV7-9 and TRBJ1-2; 9 bases agree with TRBD1. CDR3 length: 14 amino acids. CDR1 and CDR2 from the germline V gene are SEHNR and FQNEAQ (reference sequence). V lost 10 bases to trimming and J lost 3 bases; unmatched junction nucleotides: 9. The CDR3 sequence is CAIRETGGYYGYTF. CDR3 DNA: TGTGCCATCAGAGAGACAGGGGGGTACTATGGCTACACCTTC. The variable domain in full, with the rest retrieved from reference TRBV7-9 and TRBJ1-2, is DTGVSQNPRHKITKRGQNVTFRCDPISEHNRLYWYRQTLGQGPEFLTYFQNEAQLEKSRLLSDRFSAERPKGSFSTLEIQRTEQGDSAMYLCAIRETGGYYGYTFGSGTRLTVV.